This passage covers 19 T cell receptor beta chains from one sample sequenced in a study of CD8+CD57+ T cells in acquired aplastic anemia (dated by TCRdb to the late 2010s). Sequencing used an Illumina HiSeq 2000. TCR beta VDJ combination and CDR3 sequence profiling used genomic DNA as the template. TCRdb reprocessed the public reads (quality trimming at Q25 with fastp, clone calling with MiXCR) and kept in-frame beta chains. Entries that share a CDR3 protein sequence are merged under the most common genes and DNA. For this sample there are about 160,000 distinct CDR3 sequences; roughly 45% appear just once. The top ten hold under 3.5% of the sample. Flow cytometry had shown CD8+CD57+ cell expansion in the patients selected for sequencing. Sequenced: sorted CD4+, CD8+, or CD8+CD57+ T cells (not recorded which) from PBMCs. These receptors all come from a human donor with aplastic anemia.

Only a few counts were recorded for this clonotype. The chain recombines TRBV25-1 with TRBJ1-2; D gene unclear. CDR1 is MGHDK and CDR2 is SYGVNS in the germline V gene. CDR3 length: 14 residues. V gave up 1 base and J gave up 5 bases, with 11 bases separating them. The CDR3 DNA follows: TGTGCCAGCAGTGAATCCCCTAGGGTGTATGGCTACACCTTC. It translates to CASSESPRVYGYTF.

The chain combines TRBV20-1 with TRBJ1-6, with 11 bases that match TRBD1. The CDR3 contains 17 residues. V gave up 0 bases and J gave up 10 bases; unmatched junction bases: 11. Germline assignment: CDR1 DFQATT and CDR2 SNEGSKA (reference sequence). The CDR3 reads CSARDQMGQGVGSPLHF. CDR3 bases: TGCAGTGCTAGAGATCAAATGGGACAGGGGGTCGGGTCACCCCTCCACTTT.

The V gene is TRBV25-1, the J gene TRBJ2-2, with 13 bases fitting TRBD2. Germline assignment: CDR1 MGHDK and CDR2 SYGVNS. The CDR3 is made up of 18 amino acids. V was clipped by 6 bases and J by 6 bases; unmatched bases: 13. The CDR3 coding sequence is TGTGCCAGCAGCCCCCGACTAGCGGGAGGCCCAGGGGCCGGGGAGCTGTTTTTT. The encoded protein is CASSPRLAGGPGAGELFF.

This clonotype was detected many times. The chain recombines TRBV4-2 with TRBJ1-1; D is undetermined. Germline lookup yields CDR1 LGHNA and CDR2 YNFKEQ. CDR3 length equals 12 residues. V gave up 2 bases and J gave up 8 bases, with 9 bases separating them. The CDR3 DNA reads TGTGCCAGCAGCCAACGCGGGGAAGAAGCTTTCTTT. Translation: CASSQRGEEAFF.

This clonotype was seen a few times. V and J are TRBV7-7 and TRBJ2-7; TRBD1 matches 8 bases. CDR3 length: 13 residues. V lost 1 base to trimming and J lost 5 bases; unmatched junction nucleotides: 1. The germline CDR1 and CDR2 sequences are SSHAT and FNYEAQ (reference sequence). The CDR3 nucleotides are TGTGCCAGCAGCTTAGTCAGGGGGCACGAGCAGTACGTC. This translates into CASSLVRGHEQYV.

Many counts were recorded for this clonotype. The genes are TRBV5-1 and TRBJ2-2; 7 bases are a match to TRBD2. Looked up from germline, CDR1 is SGHRS and CDR2 is YFSETQ. The CDR3 has 16 amino acids. Trimming took 4 bases from V and 4 from J; bases not matched to a gene: 10. CDR3 nucleotides: TGCGCCAGCAGCCACTCGGGGAGGGGCAGCACCGGGGAGCTGTTTTTT. Its translation: CASSHSGRGSTGELFF.

The V gene is TRBV25-1, the J gene TRBJ1-1; D is unresolved. Germline lookup yields CDR1 MGHDK and CDR2 SYGVNS. The CDR3 sequence is 14 residues long. V gave up 7 bases and J gave up 0 bases, with 12 bases separating them. The CDR3 reads CASTRQEMNTEAFF. CDR3 bases: TGTGCCAGCACTAGGCAGGAGATGAACACTGAAGCTTTCTTT.

The chain combines TRBV19 with TRBJ2-1; TRBD2 aligns across 10 bases. This CDR3 has 14 amino acids. Germline-derived CDR1 and CDR2 are LNHDA and SQIVND (reference sequence). The V gene end was trimmed by 6 bases and the J gene end by 5 bases; junction bases not matched to a gene: 4. In DNA form, the CDR3 reads TGTGCCAGTAGGGGACTAGCGCCACACAATGAGCAGTTCTTC. Translating gives CASRGLAPHNEQFF.

This clonotype was detected many times. The chain links TRBV15 to TRBJ2-1, with 9 nucleotides matching TRBD1. J was trimmed by 6 bases and V by 4 bases; bases with no gene match: 7. The CDR3 is made up of 15 amino acids. Germline V lookup: CDR1 LNHNV, CDR2 YYDKDF (reference sequence). CDR3 sequence: CATSKGGTGINEQFF. CDR3 nucleotide sequence: TGTGCCACCAGCAAAGGCGGGACAGGGATCAATGAGCAGTTCTTC.

The V gene is TRBV7-9, the J gene TRBJ2-7; 9 bases are shared with TRBD1. Germline CDR1 is SEHNR and CDR2 is FQNEAQ (reference sequence). This CDR3 is built from 13 residues. V lost 5 bases, J lost 7 bases, and 6 bases stayed unmatched. CDR3 nucleotides: TGTGCCAGCAGCAGGACAGGGGTAGGGGAGCAGTACTTC. Translated, it gives CASSRTGVGEQYF.

This clonotype has a count of ten or more. The chain couples TRBV14 to TRBJ1-6, with D possibly TRBD1 on 6 matching bases. This CDR3 is built from 19 residues. Germline CDR1 and CDR2: SGHDN and FVKESK. Trimming removed 1 base at V and 0 bases at J, with 16 bases between. The CDR3 sequence: CASSQGRGQPPSYNSPLHF. CDR3 bases: TGTGCCAGCAGCCAAGGCCGGGGACAACCTCCCTCCTATAATTCACCCCTCCACTTT.

This rearrangement joins TRBV20-1 to TRBJ2-5; TRBD2 aligns across 8 bases. J was trimmed by 13 bases and V by 1 base; bases with no gene match: 17. CDR3 length: 15 amino acids. Germline V CDR1 and CDR2: DFQATT, SNEGSKA (reference sequence). CDR3 region: CSARVQAGALDIRYF. CDR3 DNA: TGCAGTGCTAGAGTTCAAGCGGGAGCGTTAGACATTCGGTACTTC.

The V gene is TRBV2, the J gene TRBJ1-5; TRBD1 agrees at 7 bases. Germline assignment: CDR1 SNHLY and CDR2 FYNNEI. Trimming removed 6 bases from V and 7 bases from J; junction bases left unmatched: 12. There are 15 residues in the CDR3. CDR3 sequence: CASSAWQGDEQPQHF. In nucleotides, the CDR3 is TGTGCCAGCAGCGCGTGGCAGGGGGACGAGCAGCCCCAGCATTTT.

At least ten counts were recorded for this clonotype. This chain links TRBV7-9 with TRBJ1-4, with 10 bases that match TRBD1. Germline V gives CDR1 SEHNR, CDR2 FQNEAQ (reference sequence). V trimming: 5 bases; J trimming: 10 bases; junction bases outside the gene matches: 7. The CDR3 runs to 14 residues. In nucleotides, the CDR3 is TGTGCCAGCAGCCCGGGACAGGGGACAGCAAAACTGTTTTTT. As protein: CASSPGQGTAKLFF.

The chain links TRBV7-2 to TRBJ1-2, with D hard to call. Trimming removed 5 bases from V and 4 bases from J, with 14 bases in between. The germline gives CDR1 SGHTA, CDR2 FQGNSA. The CDR3 is 14 amino acids. CDR3 coding DNA: TGTGCCAGCAGCCCGCCGGGCAGAGGCTATGGCTACACCTTC. This encodes CASSPPGRGYGYTF.

This clonotype was detected many times. V is TRBV12-3 or TRBV12-4 and J is TRBJ1-5, with 8 bases lining up with TRBD1. V trimming: 4 bases; J trimming: 7 bases; junction bases outside the gene matches: 3. CDR3 length: 13 residues. The DNA for the CDR3 is TGTGCCAGCAGTTCTACAGGGGGGCAGCCCCAGCATTTT. Translated, it gives CASSSTGGQPQHF.

Worth noting for this clonotype: Because it lacks the conserved phenylalanine or tryptophan at the end, this CDR3 is likely a read error. No DNA is shown, since the ends of the CDR3 on it are uncertain; the CDR3 is the one TCRdb lists. This chain connects TRBV2 to TRBJ1-3; the tabulated D call, TRBD1, remains unverified against the DNA. The CDR3 is 8 residues long, ends included. CDR1 SNHLY and CDR2 FYNNEI come from the germline V gene. This chain's CDR3 is CASSESRA.

This chain joins TRBV24-1 and TRBJ2-1; D perhaps matches TRBD2 (5 bases). The CDR3 is made up of 16 amino acids. V was cut by 2 bases and J by 6 bases, with 16 bases left in between. Germline V gives CDR1 KGHDR, CDR2 SFDVKD. The CDR3 nucleotides read TGTGCCACCAGTGATTCTAGCAGCCAGGCTCCCAATGAGCAGTTCTTC. Translating gives CATSDSSSQAPNEQFF.

V and J are TRBV2 and TRBJ1-2; D is perhaps TRBD1 (5 bases). Germline CDR1 SNHLY, CDR2 FYNNEI. CDR3 size: 17 residues. With 7 bases removed from V and 4 bases from J, the gap between germline ends came to 25 bases. CDR3 region: CASTTRDGVQIGYGYTF. The CDR3 coding sequence is TGTGCCAGCACTACCCGGGACGGGGTGCAGATCGGCTATGGCTACACCTTC.